Below are 18 T cell receptor beta chains sequenced from a single sample in a study of memory CD4+ T cells and cytomegalovirus serostatus. Assay used: immunoSEQ multiplex PCR; TCRdb lists only in-frame clones, some missing. Counted here are about 44,000 clones, approximately 81% occurring once; the ten biggest clones make up 0.95% to 1.2%. Single viable CD3+CD4+CD8-CD45RO+ cells were sorted as the memory CD4+ T cells. Specimen: memory CD4+ T cells from blood. These receptors were obtained from an adult in good health and CMV-seronegative.

The genes are TRBV2 and TRBJ2-5; D is ambiguous. TRBJ2-7 explains the end of the DNA better; the J call may be wrong. CDR1 SNHLY and CDR2 FYNNEI come from the germline V gene. The CDR3 has 11 amino acids. CDR3 residues: CASSSTYEQYF. Here the CDR3 DNA reads TGTGCCAGCAGTTCTACCTACGAGCAGTACTTC.

The chain recombines TRBV30 with TRBJ2-2, with 10 bases lining up with TRBD2. The germline V gene has CDR1 GTSNPN and CDR2 SVGIG (reference sequence). The CDR3 has 19 residues. V dropped 3 bases and J dropped 4; count of bases not matched to a gene: 17. CDR3 nucleotides: TGTGCCTGGAGCATAGACGGTCTAGCGGGAGAGTTGGGCACCGGGGAGCTGTTTTTT. Translation gives CAWSIDGLAGELGTGELFF.

This clone was seen more than once but under ten times. The rearrangement uses TRBV19 and TRBJ1-2; perhaps TRBD1 as D (5 bases). CDR1 LNHDA and CDR2 SQIVND come from the germline V gene (reference sequence). V shed 5 bases and J shed 5 bases, with 12 bases lying between them. There are 13 residues in the CDR3. CDR3 in amino acids: CASSFGQGYGYTF. In DNA, the CDR3 is TGTGCCAGTAGTTTTGGACAAGGTTATGGCTACACCTTC.

This clone was found a few times. The V and J genes are TRBV7-2 and TRBJ1-2; the D is unclear. V was trimmed by 1 base and J by 2 bases, leaving 5 bases between them. Germline CDR1 is SGHTA and CDR2 is FQGNSA. The length of the CDR3 is 13 residues. The chain's CDR3 is CASSLGVNYGYTF. CDR3 nucleotide sequence: TGTGCCAGCAGCTTAGGCGTGAACTATGGCTACACCTTC.

This clone showed up just a few times. The V gene is TRBV5-4, the J gene TRBJ2-5; D ambiguous. The length of the CDR3 is 14 residues. Germline CDR1 SGHNT, CDR2 YYREEE (reference sequence). The V and J ends lost 0 bases and 5 bases respectively, with 11 bases between them. CDR3 amino acids: CASSLGATGETQYF. The DNA for the CDR3 is TGTGCCAGCAGCTTGGGGGCCACCGGGGAGACCCAGTACTTC.

This clone was detected a few times. The chain employs TRBV7-9 and TRBJ2-3, with 15 positions matching TRBD2. Trimming at V came to 5 bases and at J to 7 bases, leaving 4 bases not matched to a gene. CDR1 SEHNR and CDR2 FQNEAQ come from the germline V gene (reference sequence). This CDR3 spans 15 amino acids. The DNA of the CDR3 is TGTGCCAGCAGCCATGGACTAGCGGGAGGGAATACGCAGTATTTT. This codes for CASSHGLAGGNTQYF.

The rearrangement uses TRBV5-4 and TRBJ2-4; D not resolved. The V end was cut by 4 bases, the J end by 0 bases, with 14 bases between. The CDR3 has 16 amino acids. The germline gives CDR1 SGHNT, CDR2 YYREEE (reference sequence). CDR3 sequence: CASSSDGWVAKNIQYF. The CDR3 nucleotides are TGTGCCAGCAGCAGTGACGGTTGGGTAGCCAAAAACATTCAGTACTTC.

The chain employs TRBV6-5 and TRBJ2-7, with D uncertain. Deletions cut 5 bases from V and 6 bases from J, with 11 bases between. Germline V lookup: CDR1 MNHEY, CDR2 SVGAGI. The CDR3 is made up of 12 amino acids. CDR3 in amino acids: CASSPLRGEQYF. As DNA, the CDR3 is TGTGCCAGCAGTCCTCTCCGTGGCGAGCAGTACTTC.

This clone occurred a few times. The chain has TRBV18 and TRBJ1-1; D possibly corresponds to TRBD1 (5 bases). CDR1 is KGHSH and CDR2 is LQKENI in the germline V gene. The ends were cut back, 5 bases at V and 0 bases at J, with 13 bases in the middle. The CDR3 sequence is 15 residues long. The CDR3 loop is CASSTLGRMNTEAFF. CDR3 in DNA: TGTGCCAGCTCAACTCTGGGACGGATGAACACTGAAGCTTTCTTT.

V is TRBV30 and J is TRBJ1-4, with a tentative D call TRBD1 (5 bases). This CDR3 comprises 14 residues. CDR1 and CDR2 from the germline V gene are GTSNPN and SVGIG (reference sequence). Trimming shortened V by 4 bases and J by 3 bases, and 12 bases separated the two germline ends. The CDR3 is CAWNQGLANEKLFF. The CDR3 DNA reads as TGTGCCTGGAATCAGGGTCTGGCTAATGAAAAACTGTTTTTT.

This chain joins TRBV27 and TRBJ1-4; 7 bases agree with TRBD1. The CDR3 is 14 amino acids. Germline-derived CDR1 and CDR2 are MNHEY and SMNVEV (reference sequence). J was trimmed by 5 bases and V by 8 bases; bases with no gene match: 8. The CDR3 loop reads CASGVTGPNEKLFF. The CDR3 nucleotides read TGTGCCAGCGGGGTGACAGGGCCCAATGAAAAACTGTTTTTT.

This chain uses TRBV28 with TRBJ2-1, with 9 bases fitting TRBD2. Germline CDR1 reads MDHEN; CDR2 reads SYDVKM. The V and J ends lost 5 bases and 7 bases, in that order; junction bases with no gene match: 12. The CDR3 runs 16 residues. In DNA, the CDR3 is TGTGCCAGCAGTGACGCGGGGGCGGGAGGGTCTAATGAGCAGTTCTTC. This encodes CASSDAGAGGSNEQFF.

The chain joins TRBV15 to TRBJ1-5; D call uncertain. The CDR3 contains 16 residues. Deletions cut 5 bases from V and 6 bases from J, with 20 bases between. CDR1 and CDR2 from the germline V gene are LNHNV and YYDKDF (reference sequence). Here the CDR3 reads CATSVGGKVLAQPQHF. CDR3 DNA sequence: TGTGCCACCAGCGTGGGAGGGAAGGTGTTAGCTCAGCCCCAGCATTTT.

The chain employs TRBV13 and TRBJ2-7, with 7 nucleotides matching TRBD1. This CDR3 is 17 amino acids long. The ends lost 6 bases at V and 0 bases at J; junction bases unmatched: 14. Germline CDR1 reads PRHDT; CDR2 reads FYEKMQ (reference sequence). The CDR3 region is CASRTRFGQADSYEQYF. For the CDR3, the DNA is TGTGCCAGCAGAACAAGGTTTGGACAGGCCGACTCCTACGAGCAGTACTTC.

CDR3 nucleotides: TGTGCCAGCAGCTTAATTGCGACTAGTGATACGCAGTATTTT. It translates to CASSLIATSDTQYF. The V gene is TRBV7-7, the J gene TRBJ2-3; D is perhaps TRBD2 (6 bases). CDR1 is SSHAT, CDR2 FNYEAQ, per germline (reference sequence). The CDR3 totals 14 residues. The V and J ends lost 2 bases and 6 bases respectively, with 12 bases between them. Full variable domain (rest looked up from reference TRBV7-7 and TRBJ2-3): GAGVSQSPRYKVTKRGQDVTLRCDPISSHATLYWYQQALGQGPEFLTYFNYEAQPDKSGLPSDRFSAERPEGSISTLTIQRTEQRDSAMYRCASSLIATSDTQYFGPGTRLTVL.

The rearrangement uses TRBV19 and TRBJ2-7; 11 bases line up with TRBD2. The V and J ends lost 6 bases and 3 bases, in that order; junction bases with no gene match: 19. The CDR3 consists of 19 residues. Germline V gene sequence: CDR1 LNHDA, CDR2 SQIVND (reference sequence). The CDR3 region has the DNA TGTGCCAGTAGCCCTCGAGGCCAGATAACTAGCGGGGGCCGCTACGAGCAGTACTTC. It translates to CASSPRGQITSGGRYEQYF.

The chain combines TRBV9 with TRBJ2-3; 7 bases align to TRBD1. V shed 0 bases and J 6 bases; nucleotides not matched to a gene: 7. The germline V gene encodes CDR1 SGDLS and CDR2 YYNGEE. This CDR3 is built from 15 residues. The CDR3 here is CASSVGWGQSDTQYF. CDR3 nucleotides: TGTGCCAGCAGCGTAGGTTGGGGACAGTCGGATACGCAGTATTTT.

The chain links TRBV21-1 to TRBJ2-7; TRBD1 is taken as the D call from the table, unchecked against the DNA. TRBV21-1 is reported as a pseudogene. CDR3 length: 16 residues. CDR3 residues: CASSKANQGTSYEQYF. CDR3 bases: TGTGCCAGCAGCAAAGCAAATCAGGGCACTTCCTACGAGCAGTACTTC.